This passage covers 13 T cell receptor beta chains from one sample sequenced in a study of identical twins. TCRdb re-derived calls from the 5' RACE reads in MiXCR, one entry per CDR3 protein. The sample contains approximately 1.8 million distinct CDR3 sequences, more than 30% of which appear only once. The sample comprised cord blood. These receptors came from a newborn girl in good health.

The V and J genes are TRBV12-3 or TRBV12-4 and TRBJ2-1, with 10 bases lining up with TRBD1. V was clipped by 3 bases and J by 9 bases; unmatched bases: 5. The CDR3 is made up of 14 amino acids. The CDR3 region has the DNA TGTGCCAGCAGTTTTTCGGGACAGGGGACTGAGCAGTTCTTC. Translated: CASSFSGQGTEQFF.

The chain uses TRBV6-2 or TRBV6-3 and TRBJ2-5; 7 nucleotides align to TRBD2. In germline, CDR1 is MNHEY, CDR2 SVGEGT. The J segment lost 5 bases and the V segment lost 0 bases, leaving 6 bases of the junction unmatched. The CDR3 is 15 residues long. For the CDR3, the DNA is TGTGCCAGCAGTTACTCCAGACTAGCCATTGAGACCCAGTACTTC. Its protein is CASSYSRLAIETQYF.

The rearrangement joins TRBV11-2 to TRBJ2-1; TRBD2 matches 8 bases. From germline, CDR1 is SGHAT and CDR2 FQNNGV. This CDR3 comprises 14 residues. V shed 1 base and J 9 bases; nucleotides not matched to a gene: 5. CDR3 bases: TGTGCCAGCAGCTTAGCGGGGGGGCCCCCTGAGCAGTTCTTC. It specifies CASSLAGGPPEQFF.

This clonotype was detected a few times. This chain uses TRBV12-3 or TRBV12-4 with TRBJ1-2, with 7 bases matching TRBD1. The CDR3 extends over 15 amino acids. Trimming at V came to 6 bases and at J to 2 bases, leaving 9 bases not matched to a gene. Here the CDR3 reads CASRRMGQLNYGYTF. The DNA for the CDR3 is TGTGCCAGCAGAAGGATGGGACAGCTAAACTATGGCTACACCTTC.

The V gene is TRBV14, the J gene TRBJ1-1; D remains unclear. Trimming shortened V by 2 bases and J by 4 bases, and 8 bases separated the two germline ends. This CDR3 is built from 13 residues. Per the germline V gene, CDR1 is SGHDN and CDR2 is FVKESK. The CDR3 nucleotides read TGTGCCAGCAGCCAATTTGTTCCCACTGAAGCTTTCTTT. It codes for CASSQFVPTEAFF.

This clonotype has a handful of counts. This sequence joins TRBV11-2 and TRBJ1-5; D call uncertain. Germline loops: CDR1 SGHAT, CDR2 FQNNGV. The CDR3 covers 16 residues. The V end lost 2 bases, the J end lost 3 bases, and 14 bases lay between the germline ends. Written as DNA, the CDR3 is TGTGCCAGCAGCTTATTAGGCGGCGTATCCAATCAGCCCCAGCATTTT. Translating gives CASSLLGGVSNQPQHF.

The rearrangement uses TRBV27 and TRBJ2-5, with 16 bases lining up with TRBD2. The CDR3 spans 18 residues. Germline trimming cut 6 bases from V and 3 bases from J; bases unmatched to any gene: 10. Germline-derived CDR1 and CDR2 are MNHEY and SMNVEV (reference sequence). CDR3 sequence reads: CASSLGLAGGLGKETQYF. For the CDR3, the DNA is TGTGCCAGCAGCCTGGGACTAGCGGGAGGGTTGGGAAAAGAGACCCAGTACTTC.

The rearrangement links TRBV12-5 to TRBJ1-2, with 7 bases that match TRBD1. The V segment lost 0 bases and the J segment 2 bases; nucleotides outside the gene matches: 6. Germline V gives CDR1 LGHNT, CDR2 FRNRAP. CDR3 length: 16 amino acids. CDR3 nucleotides: TGTGCTAGTGGTTTGGTACGACAGGGACCAAACTATGGCTACACCTTC. Protein sequence: CASGLVRQGPNYGYTF. The full variable domain, completed using reference TRBV12-5 and TRBJ1-2, is DARVTQTPRHKVTEMGQEVTMRCQPILGHNTVFWYRQTMMQGLELLAYFRNRAPLDDSGMPKDRFSAEMPDATLATLKIQPSEPRDSAVYFCASGLVRQGPNYGYTFGSGTRLTVV.

This clonotype came up a few times. The chain has TRBV12-3 or TRBV12-4 and TRBJ2-1; a weak D match, TRBD2 (7 bases). The V gene lost 5 bases and the J gene lost 5 bases, with 22 bases spanning the gap. The CDR3 has 17 amino acids. The CDR3 here is CASSRGIGRGPNNEQFF. DNA of the CDR3: TGTGCCAGCAGTCGGGGTATAGGGCGGGGGCCGAACAATGAGCAGTTCTTC.

This clonotype was seen repeatedly, ten times or more. The chain carries TRBV29-1 and TRBJ2-1; 11 positions match TRBD1. Germline V gives CDR1 SQVTM, CDR2 ANQGSEA. The CDR3 loop spans 13 amino acids. Trimming at V came to 7 bases and at J to 9 bases, leaving 8 bases not matched to a gene. This CDR3 reads CSARRTGGFEQFF. CDR3 coding DNA: TGCAGCGCCCGCCGGACAGGGGGCTTTGAGCAGTTCTTC.

This chain joins TRBV18 and TRBJ2-7, with 8 bases lining up with TRBD1. The J segment lost 1 base and the V segment lost 3 bases, leaving 8 bases of the junction unmatched. Per the germline V gene, CDR1 is KGHSH and CDR2 is LQKENI. The CDR3 runs to 16 residues. The DNA of the CDR3 is TGTGCCAGCTCACCTTATGGACAGGGCTTATCCTACGAGCAGTACTTC. Residues: CASSPYGQGLSYEQYF.

The genes are TRBV29-1 and TRBJ1-1; no clear D gene. V was trimmed by 4 bases and J by 3 bases, leaving 12 bases between them. Germline CDR1 SQVTM, CDR2 ANQGSEA. CDR3 length: 13 residues. As DNA, the CDR3 is TGCAGCGTTGTGGGCAGACGCGACACTGAAGCTTTCTTT. Residues: CSVVGRRDTEAFF.

On this clonotype: Relative to the germline gene, one junction end is altered; a read error may explain this. This chain joins TRBV7-9 and TRBJ2-4; unclear D gene. CDR1 SEHNR and CDR2 FQNEAQ come from the germline V gene (reference sequence). The CDR3 extends over 13 amino acids. DNA for the CDR3: TGTGCCAGCAGCTTAGCGTCCAAAAACACTCAGTACTTC. Translation: CASSLASKNTQYF.